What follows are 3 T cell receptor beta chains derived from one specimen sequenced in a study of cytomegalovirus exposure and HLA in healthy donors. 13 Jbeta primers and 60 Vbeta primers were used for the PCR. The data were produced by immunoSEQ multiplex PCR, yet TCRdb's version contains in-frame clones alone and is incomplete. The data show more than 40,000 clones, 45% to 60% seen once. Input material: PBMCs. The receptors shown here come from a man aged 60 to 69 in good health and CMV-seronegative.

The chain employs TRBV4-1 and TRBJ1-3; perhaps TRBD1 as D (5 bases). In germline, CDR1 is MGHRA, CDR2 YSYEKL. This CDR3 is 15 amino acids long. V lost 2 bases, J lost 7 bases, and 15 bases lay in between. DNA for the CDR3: TGCGCCAGCAGCCAACCAAGGACACTTGGGAACACCATATATTTT. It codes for CASSQPRTLGNTIYF.

As DNA, the CDR3 is TGTGCCAGCAGCTCACGCGGCGGGGTGGGTACTTACACAGATACGCAGTATTTT. This codes for CASSSRGGVGTYTDTQYF. This chain uses TRBV13 with TRBJ2-3; tentatively, D is TRBD2 (6 bases). Germline-derived CDR1 and CDR2 are PRHDT and FYEKMQ (reference sequence). V was clipped by 4 bases and J by 2 bases, with 22 bases between them. CDR3 length equals 18 residues.

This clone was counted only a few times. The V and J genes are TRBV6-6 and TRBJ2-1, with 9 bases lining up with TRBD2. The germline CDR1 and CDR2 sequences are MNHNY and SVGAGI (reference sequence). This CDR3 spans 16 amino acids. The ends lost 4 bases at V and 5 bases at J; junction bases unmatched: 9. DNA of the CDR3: TGTGCCAGCAGTTGGGCCCTAGCGGGATTTGACAATGAGCAGTTCTTC. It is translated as CASSWALAGFDNEQFF.